Following are 10 T cell receptor beta chains from one sample sequenced in a study of CD8 T cells in ankylosing spondylitis. Notes on the study in general: Roughly 8 highly homologous variants made up a TCR beta motif, and this motif appeared characteristic of ankylosing spondylitis blood.

MiXCR, applied by TCRdb to the 5' RACE reads, yields one record per CDR3 protein. The data hold more than 600,000 distinct CDR3 sequences, with around 20% observed a single time. Antigen specificity for these receptors is unknown. Sequenced: blood, either unsorted or a sorted T cell fraction (not recorded which). The source of these receptors is a male donor with ankylosing spondylitis.

As regards this clonotype: The junction does not match germline at one end; this may be a read error. The rearrangement uses TRBV12-3 or TRBV12-4 and TRBJ1-5; D possibly corresponds to TRBD1 (5 bases). The CDR3 is 13 amino acids. This CDR3 reads CASKGQGNQPQHF. In DNA form, the CDR3 reads TGTGCGAGCAAGGGGCAAGGTAATCAGCCCCAGCATTTT.

This clonotype was counted only a few times. The CDR3 bases are TGTGCCAGCACCACCGGGACAGCCCCAGAGACCCAGTACTTC. Translation: CASTTGTAPETQYF. The genes are TRBV4-2 and TRBJ2-5, with 7 bases aligning to TRBD1. This CDR3 has 14 residues. Trimming at V came to 7 bases and at J to 4 bases, leaving 9 bases not matched to a gene. The V gene's germline CDR1 is LGHNA and CDR2 YNFKEQ.

This chain connects TRBV20-1 to TRBJ1-4; 8 positions agree with TRBD1. The CDR3 is 14 residues long. With V trimmed by 1 base and J by 6 bases, 4 bases remained unmatched. The germline gives CDR1 DFQATT, CDR2 SNEGSKA (reference sequence). The CDR3 sequence: CSARVDRADEKLFF. Written as DNA, the CDR3 is TGCAGTGCTAGAGTGGACAGGGCGGATGAAAAACTGTTTTTT.

J is TRBJ2-7 and V is TRBV11-3; D is undetermined. CDR1 and CDR2 from the germline V gene are SGHNT and YENEEA. Deletions cut 5 bases from V and 4 bases from J, with 9 bases between. This CDR3 is 12 amino acids long. In nucleotides, the CDR3 is TGTGCCAGCAGCCGGGCCGGGTACGAGCAGTACTTC. Residues: CASSRAGYEQYF.

This clonotype was counted between two and nine times. V is TRBV15 and J is TRBJ2-3; TRBD2 is a possible D gene (5 bases). V was pared by 5 bases and J by 2 bases, with 11 bases between. The CDR3 extends over 14 amino acids. Germline V CDR1 and CDR2: LNHNV, YYDKDF (reference sequence). The CDR3 reads CATSPVRDTDTQYF. The CDR3 nucleotides read TGTGCCACCAGCCCCGTACGGGACACAGATACGCAGTATTTT.

This clonotype was seen only a few times. CDR3 DNA sequence: TGTGCCAGCAGTTCAAGACAGCCATACTACGAGCAGTACTTC. Translating it yields CASSSRQPYYEQYF. V usage is TRBV6-2 or TRBV6-3 and J usage is TRBJ2-7, with D possibly TRBD1 on 5 matching bases. V gave up 4 bases and J gave up 3 bases, with 13 bases separating them. CDR3 length equals 14 residues. Per germline, CDR1 MNHEY and CDR2 SVGEGT.

The chain couples TRBV7-8 to TRBJ2-7; tentative D call: TRBD1 (6 bases). The V and J ends lost 5 bases and 1 base respectively, with 12 bases between them. Germline V gives CDR1 SGHVS, CDR2 FQNEAQ. The CDR3 extends over 14 amino acids. The CDR3: CASSPWTDSYEQYF. The CDR3 DNA sequence: TGTGCCAGCAGCCCCTGGACAGATTCCTACGAGCAGTACTTC.

The rearrangement links TRBV11-1 to TRBJ2-3, with D uncertain. The CDR3 has 19 residues. V shed 5 bases and J shed 2 bases, with 26 bases lying between them. Germline CDR1 and CDR2: SGHAT and FQDESV (reference sequence). CDR3 DNA sequence: TGTGCCAGCAGCCCCTCACCCTCGATGGACGAAAGGCACACAGATACGCAGTATTTT. This gives the protein CASSPSPSMDERHTDTQYF.

The rearrangement joins TRBV2 to TRBJ1-2; maybe TRBD1 (6 bases). Per germline, CDR1 SNHLY and CDR2 FYNNEI. Trimming stripped 3 bases from V and 0 bases from J, with 14 bases between. The length of the CDR3 is 16 residues. The CDR3 loop is CASSDLSGASNYGYTF. CDR3 nucleotides: TGTGCCAGCAGTGATTTATCGGGGGCCTCTAACTATGGCTACACCTTC.

The table lists this clonotype with a few counts. The CDR3 region is CASSSDGLAKNIQYF. CDR3 coding DNA: TGTGCCAGCAGTTCGGACGGTCTAGCCAAAAACATTCAGTACTTC. V gene TRBV12-3 or TRBV12-4 combines with J gene TRBJ2-4; the D is unclear. V dropped 4 bases and J dropped 0 bases, with 10 bases sitting between them. There are 15 residues in the CDR3.